This entry lists 17 T cell receptor delta chains sequenced from one sample in a study of gamma-delta T cells after stem cell transplantation. TCRdb fed the RT-PCR reads into CATT to redo clone calling. Among approximately 1,100 delta-chain clones listed, around 12% were seen once. Sequenced sample: gamma-delta T cells. These receptors all come from a human donor. It is not recorded whose cells these are; they may come from a transplant donor.

The rearrangement uses TRDV1 and TRDJ1, with 10 positions matching TRDD3. Germline loops: CDR1 TSWWSYY, CDR2 QGS. The CDR3 is made up of 18 amino acids. V lost 4 bases to trimming and J lost 0 bases; unmatched junction nucleotides: 11. CDR3 coding DNA: TGTGCTCTTGGGGTTATTACTGGGGGATCCCAGTACACCGATAAACTCATCTTT. It yields the protein CALGVITGGSQYTDKLIF.

A note on this clone: A much larger clone lies one base from this, so it may be a read error. Other nucleotide sequences in the sample specify the same CDR3. The genes are TRDV1 and TRDJ1, with TRDD3 identical over 13 bases. The CDR3 runs to 24 residues. Looked up from germline, CDR1 is TSWWSYY and CDR2 is QGS. The CDR3 coding sequence is TGCGCTCTTGGGGAACCTCCACTCCGGCCCCAGTACTGGGGGATACGCTTGGGAGCCGATAAACTCATCTTT. It codes for CALGEPPLRPQYWGIRLGADKLIF.

This clone appeared a few times. A far bigger clonotype differs at one base, so this is likely a read error. The sample contains more than one DNA sequence encoding this CDR3. This chain links TRDV1 with TRDJ1, with 11 nucleotides matching TRDD3. The germline V gene has CDR1 TSWWSYY and CDR2 QGS. The CDR3 extends over 21 amino acids. CDR3 sequence (DNA): TGTGCCCTTGGGGAACTCGCCCTACTGGGTATTGCGCTGGGGGATACAGGCAAACTCATCTTT. This translates into CALGELALLGIALGDTGKLIF.

This clone is categorized as large (0.1 to 1%). This chain connects TRDV2 to TRDJ1; a possible D gene is TRDD3 (5 bases). Trimming removed 2 bases from V and 0 bases from J, with 15 bases in between. Per germline, CDR1 GEAIGNYY and CDR2 EKD. This CDR3 comprises 16 residues. CDR3 nucleotide sequence: TGTGCCTGTGACAGTATCGGGGGTTTGTACACCGATAAACTCATCTTT. Translation: CACDSIGGLYTDKLIF.

As concerns this clone: A far larger clone lies a single base away; this is likely a read error. V and J are TRDV3 and TRDJ1, with D possibly TRDD2 on 5 matching bases. The V end lost 2 bases, the J end lost 0 bases, and 25 bases lay between the germline ends. CDR3 length: 18 amino acids. The V gene's germline CDR1 is TVYSNPD and CDR2 GDNSRS (reference sequence). This CDR3 reads CAFRPIFTYLWYTDKLIF. As DNA, the CDR3 is TGTGCCTTTCGACCCATCTTTACCTACTTATGGTACACCGATAAACTCATCTTT.

The chain couples TRDV2 to TRDJ1, with 11 positions matching TRDD3. The V gene end was trimmed by 3 bases and the J gene end by 0 bases; junction bases not matched to a gene: 8. The CDR3 runs 17 residues. Germline CDR1 is GEAIGNYY and CDR2 is EKD. CDR3 region: CACDSLLGDKYTDKLIF. The CDR3, as DNA: TGTGCCTGTGACTCCTTACTGGGGGATAAGTACACCGATAAACTCATCTTT.

This clone is large within its sample. The chain links TRDV1 to TRDJ1, with TRDD3 identical over 10 bases. The germline CDR1 and CDR2 sequences are TSWWSYY and QGS. The CDR3 is 21 residues long. V lost 3 bases, J lost 2 bases, and 21 bases stayed unmatched. The CDR3 protein is CALGDPRPSHRFWGITDKLIF. CDR3 DNA: TGTGCTCTTGGGGACCCCCGGCCTTCCCACAGATTCTGGGGGATAACCGATAAACTCATCTTT.

In its sample, this clone ranks as medium-sized. The V call is TRDV2, the J call TRDJ1; D call uncertain. V was pared by 3 bases and J by 1 base, with 14 bases between. CDR1 GEAIGNYY and CDR2 EKD come from the germline V gene. CDR3 length: 15 amino acids. CDR3 loop: CACDPIEVRTDKLIF. The CDR3 region has the DNA TGTGCCTGTGACCCGATAGAGGTTCGCACCGATAAACTCATCTTT.

By share of the sample, this clone is large. The gene calls are TRDV2 and TRDJ3, with 12 positions matching TRDD3. CDR1 and CDR2 (germline): GEAIGNYY, EKD. With 1 base clipped from V and 0 bases from J, the junction kept 21 bases outside the gene matches. This CDR3 has 25 residues. Written as DNA, the CDR3 is TGTGCCTGTGACACAAGAGAAAGGTACTACTGGGGGATACCTCCACGCTCCTGGGACACCCGACAGATGTTTTTC. It is translated as CACDTRERYYWGIPPRSWDTRQMFF.

In its sample, this clone is hyperexpanded. The sample contains more than one DNA sequence encoding this CDR3. This sequence joins TRDV2 and TRDJ1; D is undetermined. Germline V gives CDR1 GEAIGNYY, CDR2 EKD. Trimming removed 3 bases at V and 4 bases at J, with 14 bases between. The CDR3 contains 14 residues. The CDR3 reads CACDSVPRSDKLIF. CDR3 coding DNA: TGTGCCTGTGACTCAGTTCCCCGAAGCGATAAACTCATCTTT.

Relative to its sample, this clone is medium-sized. The chain is built from TRDV1 and TRDJ1; TRDD3 is a possible D gene (6 bases). The CDR3 has 18 amino acids. The ends were cut back, 5 bases at V and 0 bases at J, with 22 bases in the middle. CDR1 is TSWWSYY, CDR2 QGS, per germline. CDR3 loop: CALGKKTGGDSYTDKLIF. The DNA for the CDR3 is TGTGCTCTTGGGAAAAAAACTGGAGGGGATTCTTACACCGATAAACTCATCTTT.

By sample share, this clone is large. The chain joins TRDV2 to TRDJ1; D is unresolved. V was pared by 4 bases and J by 0 bases, with 20 bases between. Per the germline V gene, CDR1 is GEAIGNYY and CDR2 is EKD. CDR3 length: 17 amino acids. The CDR3 is CACDLVPPGDYTDKLIF. CDR3 in DNA: TGTGCCTGTGATCTAGTACCTCCCGGAGATTACACCGATAAACTCATCTTT.

To note about this clone: This sample includes further DNA sequences coding for the same CDR3. This chain joins TRDV1 and TRDJ1; 10 nucleotides agree with TRDD3. The CDR3 totals 26 residues. Germline values: CDR1 TSWWSYY, CDR2 QGS. J was trimmed by 2 bases and V by 2 bases; bases with no gene match: 35. The DNA of the CDR3 is TGTGCTCTTGGGGAAGGTACGCCACTTCCTGGTAACAGTTGGGGGATACAGTTCTCCTTGACCGATAAACTCATCTTT. It specifies CALGEGTPLPGNSWGIQFSLTDKLIF.

This clone has a handful of counts. The translation of this DNA and the TCRdb protein of a much larger clone differ at residue 5, probably owing to a read error; the protein shown here is translated from the DNA. The CDR3 sequence is CAFSRDNHTDKLIF. The CDR3 coding sequence is TGTGCCTTTAGTAGGGATAACCACACCGATAAACTCATCTTT. This chain uses TRDV3 with TRDJ1, with D perhaps matching TRDD3 (6 bases). Between the trimmed V and J ends, which lost 0 bases and 0 bases, there was a span of 11 bases. The CDR3 loop spans 14 amino acids. The germline CDR1 and CDR2 sequences are TVYSNPD and GDNSRS (reference sequence).

This clone is medium-sized (0.01 to 0.1%) in the sample. The CDR3: CALGDLRFLPGWEYTDKLIF. The CDR3 coding sequence is TGTGCTCTTGGGGACCTTAGGTTCCTCCCGGGATGGGAGTACACCGATAAACTCATCTTT. This chain uses TRDV1 with TRDJ1; perhaps D is TRDD2 or TRDD3 (5 bases each). This CDR3 has 20 amino acids. The ends were cut back, 3 bases at V and 0 bases at J, with 26 bases in the middle. Germline values: CDR1 TSWWSYY, CDR2 QGS.

Within the sample, this clone is medium-sized (0.01 to 0.1%). The V gene is TRDV2, the J gene TRDJ1; TRDD3 matches at 9 bases. CDR1 is GEAIGNYY and CDR2 is EKD in the germline V gene. The CDR3 is 17 residues long. V was clipped by 3 bases and J by 0 bases; unmatched bases: 10. CDR3 residues: CACDPVTGGVYTDKLIF. CDR3 sequence (DNA): TGTGCCTGTGACCCGGTTACTGGGGGAGTTTACACCGATAAACTCATCTTT.

About this clone itself: A much larger clone differs by one base, so this may be a read error. Other DNA sequences in this sample translate to the same CDR3. The V call is TRDV2, the J call TRDJ2, with TRDD3 identical over 8 bases. The CDR3 covers 16 residues. Germline V lookup: CDR1 GEAIGNYY, CDR2 EKD. The CDR3 here is CACDTLGDTGNAQLFF. In DNA form, the CDR3 reads TGCGCCTGTGACACGCTCGGGGATACAGGTAACGCACAACTCTTCTTT.